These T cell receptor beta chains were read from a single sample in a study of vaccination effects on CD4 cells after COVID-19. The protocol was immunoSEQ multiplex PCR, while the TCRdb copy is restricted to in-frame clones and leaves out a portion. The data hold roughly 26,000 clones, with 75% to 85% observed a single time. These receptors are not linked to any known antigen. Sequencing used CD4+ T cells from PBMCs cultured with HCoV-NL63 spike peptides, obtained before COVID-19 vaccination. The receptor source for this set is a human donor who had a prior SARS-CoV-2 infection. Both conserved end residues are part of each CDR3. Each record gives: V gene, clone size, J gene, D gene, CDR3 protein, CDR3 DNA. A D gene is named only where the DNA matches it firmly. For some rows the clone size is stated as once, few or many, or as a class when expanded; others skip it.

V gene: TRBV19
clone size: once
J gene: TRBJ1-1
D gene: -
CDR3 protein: CASRGARSSRF
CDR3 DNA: TGTGCCAGTCGAGGTGCCCGATCCAGCCGCTTT

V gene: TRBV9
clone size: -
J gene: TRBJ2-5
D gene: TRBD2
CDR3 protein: CASSQAGGRLETQYF
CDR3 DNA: TGTGCCAGCAGCCAAGCGGGGGGGAGGTTGGAGACCCAGTACTTC

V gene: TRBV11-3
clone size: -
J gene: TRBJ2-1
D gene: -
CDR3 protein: CASSFFGLEQFF
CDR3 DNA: TGTGCCAGCAGCTTTTTCGGGCTTGAGCAGTTCTTC

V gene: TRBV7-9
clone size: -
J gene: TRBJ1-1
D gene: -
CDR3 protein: CASSLGTEAFF
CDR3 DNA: TGTGCCAGCAGCTTGGGCACTGAAGCTTTCTTT

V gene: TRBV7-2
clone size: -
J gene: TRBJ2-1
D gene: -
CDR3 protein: CASNPGQASQFF
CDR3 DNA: TGTGCCAGCAACCCGGGCCAGGCCTCGCAGTTCTTC

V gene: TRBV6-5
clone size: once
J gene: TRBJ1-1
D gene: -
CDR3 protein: CASSYGGGTEAFF
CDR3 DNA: TGTGCCAGCAGTTACGGAGGCGGAACTGAAGCTTTCTTT

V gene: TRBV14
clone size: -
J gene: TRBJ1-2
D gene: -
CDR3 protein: CASSQEIRYGYTF
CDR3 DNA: TGTGCCAGCAGCCAAGAGATCCGCTATGGCTACACCTTC

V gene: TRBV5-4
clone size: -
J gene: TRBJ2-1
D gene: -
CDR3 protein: CASSPYKASNNEQFF
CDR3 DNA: TGTGCCAGCAGCCCTTACAAGGCCTCAAACAATGAGCAGTTCTTC

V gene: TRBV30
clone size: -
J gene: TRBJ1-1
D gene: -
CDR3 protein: CAWGDVRRANTEAFF
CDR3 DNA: TGTGCCTGGGGGGACGTGAGGCGGGCAAACACTGAAGCTTTCTTT

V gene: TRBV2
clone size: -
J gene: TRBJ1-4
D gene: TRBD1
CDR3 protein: CASSEDSVEGTANEKLFF
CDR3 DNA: TGTGCCAGCAGTGAAGATTCGGTTGAGGGGACAGCTAATGAAAAACTGTTTTTT

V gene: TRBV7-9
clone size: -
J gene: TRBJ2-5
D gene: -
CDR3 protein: CASSLGAPGETWRETQYF
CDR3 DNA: TGTGCCAGCAGCTTAGGGGCACCGGGGGAGACATGGAGAGAGACCCAGTACTTC

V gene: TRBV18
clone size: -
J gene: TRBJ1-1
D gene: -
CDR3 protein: CASSPRLGRVNTEAFF
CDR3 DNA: TGTGCCAGCTCACCACGTCTCGGACGGGTGAACACTGAAGCTTTCTTT

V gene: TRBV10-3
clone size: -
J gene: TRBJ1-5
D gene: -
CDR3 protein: CAISEDLGTGYQPQHF
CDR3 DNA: TGTGCCATCAGTGAAGACCTCGGCACAGGCTATCAGCCCCAGCATTTT

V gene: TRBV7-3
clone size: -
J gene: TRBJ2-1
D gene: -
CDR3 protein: CASSLLGYGEDNEQFF
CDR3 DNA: TGTGCCAGCAGCTTATTGGGGTATGGGGAGGACAATGAGCAGTTCTTC

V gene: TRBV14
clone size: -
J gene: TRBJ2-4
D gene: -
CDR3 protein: CASSQAERAGFYDIQYF
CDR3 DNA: TGTGCCAGCAGCCAAGCCGAGAGGGCCGGGTTTTACGACATTCAGTACTTC

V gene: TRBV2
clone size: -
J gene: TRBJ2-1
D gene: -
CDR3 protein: CASSYQLYNEQFF
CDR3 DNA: TGTGCCAGCAGTTACCAACTTTACAATGAGCAGTTCTTC

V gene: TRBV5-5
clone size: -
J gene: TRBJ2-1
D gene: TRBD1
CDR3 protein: CASSPGWGDRAGDEQFF
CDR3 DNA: TGTGCCAGCAGCCCTGGCTGGGGGGACAGGGCAGGCGATGAGCAGTTCTTC

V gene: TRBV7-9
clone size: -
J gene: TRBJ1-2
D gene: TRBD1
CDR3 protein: CASSPRQGYGYTF
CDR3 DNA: TGTGCCAGCAGCCCCCGACAGGGCTATGGCTACACCTTC

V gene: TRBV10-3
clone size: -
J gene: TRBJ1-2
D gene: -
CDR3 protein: CAIRGGGGRDGYTF
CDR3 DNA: TGTGCCATCAGAGGAGGTGGAGGGAGGGATGGCTACACCTTC

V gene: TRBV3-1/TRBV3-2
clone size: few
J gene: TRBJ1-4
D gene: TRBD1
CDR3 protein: CASSQAWTGGNEKLFF
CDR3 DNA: TGTGCCAGCAGCCAAGCGTGGACAGGGGGTAATGAAAAACTGTTTTTT

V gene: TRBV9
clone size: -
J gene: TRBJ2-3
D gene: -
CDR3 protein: CASSVEAGSSATDTQYF
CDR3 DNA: TGTGCCAGCAGCGTAGAGGCTGGTTCTAGCGCCACAGATACGCAGTATTTT

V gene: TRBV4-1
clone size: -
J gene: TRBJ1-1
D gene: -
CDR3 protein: CASSQEDGGARDTEAFF
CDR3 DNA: TGCGCCAGCAGCCAAGAGGATGGAGGGGCGAGGGACACTGAAGCTTTCTTT

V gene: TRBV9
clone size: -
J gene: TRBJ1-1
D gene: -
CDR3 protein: CASSITGWSTEAFF
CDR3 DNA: TGTGCCAGCAGCATCACAGGGTGGAGTACTGAAGCTTTCTTT

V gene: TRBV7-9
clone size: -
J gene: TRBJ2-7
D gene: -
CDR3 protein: CASTSKPGTYEQYF
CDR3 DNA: TGTGCCAGCACCTCGAAGCCTGGCACTTACGAGCAGTACTTC

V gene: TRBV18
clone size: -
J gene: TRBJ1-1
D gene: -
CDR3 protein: CASSGNRNTEAFF
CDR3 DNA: TGTGCCAGCTCAGGAAATCGGAACACTGAAGCTTTCTTT

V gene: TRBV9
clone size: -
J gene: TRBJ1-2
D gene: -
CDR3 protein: CASSPRTYVDGYTF
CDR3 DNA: TGTGCCAGCAGCCCCCGGACCTACGTCGATGGCTACACCTTC

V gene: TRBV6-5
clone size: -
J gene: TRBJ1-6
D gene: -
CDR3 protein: CASRNPQATLHF
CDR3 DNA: TGTGCCAGCAGAAACCCGCAGGCTACCCTCCACTTT

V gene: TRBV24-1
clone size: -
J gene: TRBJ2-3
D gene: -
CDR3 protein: CATRTSRGDTQYF
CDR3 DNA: TGTGCCACCAGGACCTCCAGGGGAGATACGCAGTATTTT

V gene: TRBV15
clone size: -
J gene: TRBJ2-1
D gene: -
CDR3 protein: CATSTGGNEQFF
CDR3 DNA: TGTGCCACCAGCACTGGGGGGAATGAGCAGTTCTTC

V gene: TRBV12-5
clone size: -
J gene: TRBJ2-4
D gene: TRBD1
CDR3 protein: CASGLFLGPGGKGNIQYF
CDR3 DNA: TGTGCTAGTGGTTTGTTTTTGGGGCCAGGGGGAAAGGGAAACATTCAGTACTTC

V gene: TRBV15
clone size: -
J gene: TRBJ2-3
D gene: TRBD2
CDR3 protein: CATAMGGRYTDTQYF
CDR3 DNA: TGTGCCACCGCGATGGGCGGGAGATACACAGATACGCAGTATTTT

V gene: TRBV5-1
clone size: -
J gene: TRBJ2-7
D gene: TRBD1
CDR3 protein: CASSRDRGAPGQYF
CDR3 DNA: TGCGCCAGCAGTCGGGACAGGGGCGCCCCTGGGCAGTACTTC

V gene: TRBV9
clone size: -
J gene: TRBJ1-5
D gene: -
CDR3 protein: CASSVGGHGQPQHF
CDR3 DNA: TGTGCCAGCAGCGTAGGAGGTCATGGACAGCCCCAGCATTTT